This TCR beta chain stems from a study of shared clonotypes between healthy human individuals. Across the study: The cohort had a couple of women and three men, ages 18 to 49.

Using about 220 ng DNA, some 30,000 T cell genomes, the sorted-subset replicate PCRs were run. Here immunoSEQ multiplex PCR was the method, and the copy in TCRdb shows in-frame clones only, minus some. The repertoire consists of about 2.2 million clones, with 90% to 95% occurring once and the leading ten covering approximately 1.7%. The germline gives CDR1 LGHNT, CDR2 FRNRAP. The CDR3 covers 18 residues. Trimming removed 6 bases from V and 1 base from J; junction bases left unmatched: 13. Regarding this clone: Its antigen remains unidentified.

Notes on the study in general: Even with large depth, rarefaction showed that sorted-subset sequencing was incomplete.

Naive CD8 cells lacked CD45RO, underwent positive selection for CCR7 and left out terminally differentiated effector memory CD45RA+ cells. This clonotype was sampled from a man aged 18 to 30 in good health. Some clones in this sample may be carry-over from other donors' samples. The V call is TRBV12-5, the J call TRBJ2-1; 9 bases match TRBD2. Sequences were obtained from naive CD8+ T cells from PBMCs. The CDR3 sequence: CASGLGEREVLSYNEQFF. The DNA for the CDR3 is TGTGCTAGTGGCCTCGGCGAGCGGGAGGTTCTTTCCTACAATGAGCAGTTCTTC. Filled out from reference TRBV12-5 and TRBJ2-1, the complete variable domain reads DARVTQTPRHKVTEMGQEVTMRCQPILGHNTVFWYRQTMMQGLELLAYFRNRAPLDDSGMPKDRFSAEMPDATLATLKIQPSEPRDSAVYFCASGLGEREVLSYNEQFFGPGTRLTVL.